Following are 5 T cell receptor beta chains from one sample sequenced in a study of human T cells and chemical hapten exposure. Specified time point: patch test 1, 2 weeks after DPC sensitization. Noted treatment: therapeutic diphenylcyclopropenone sensitization with weekly scalp DPC. TCRdb re-analysed the RACE reads in MiXCR, keeping a single row per CDR3 protein. The table has about 120,000 distinct CDR3 sequences, roughly 13% seen once. Here the sequenced sample was whole blood, taken in connection with sensitization to the hapten diphenylcyclopropenone (DPC). These receptors originate from a man between 18 and 29 years old with alopecia areata. Some clones in this sample may be carry-over from other donors' samples.

The genes are TRBV4-2 and TRBJ1-5, with 7 bases fitting TRBD1. V shed 0 bases and J 2 bases; nucleotides not matched to a gene: 7. Germline V gene data show CDR1 as LGHNA and CDR2 as YNFKEQ. This CDR3 has 17 amino acids. The CDR3 DNA reads TGTGCCAGCAGCCAAGATCAGGAGGGACAGCGCAATCAGCCCCAGCATTTT. This encodes CASSQDQEGQRNQPQHF.

This clonotype appeared a few times. This chain uses TRBV11-1 with TRBJ2-3; D ambiguous. This CDR3 has 12 amino acids. The germline V and J ends were trimmed by 6 bases and 6 bases, with 10 bases remaining between them. The germline V gene encodes CDR1 SGHAT and CDR2 FQDESV (reference sequence). The CDR3 coding sequence is TGTGCCAGCAGTTCCGTAGGGGATACGCAGTATTTT. It specifies CASSSVGDTQYF. The variable domain in full, completed from reference TRBV11-1 and TRBJ2-3, reads EAEVAQSPRYKITEKSQAVAFWCDPISGHATLYWYRQILGQGPELLVQFQDESVVDDSQLPKDRFSAERLKGVDSTLKIQPAELGDSAMYLCASSSVGDTQYFGPGTRLTVL.

This clonotype was observed at least ten times. V gene TRBV7-9 combines with J gene TRBJ1-5; D is undetermined. Germline CDR1 and CDR2: SEHNR and FQNEAQ (reference sequence). Trimming cost V 4 bases and J 4 bases, with 5 bases left between them. This CDR3 is 12 amino acids long. The CDR3 protein is CASSSPNQPQHF. In nucleotides, the CDR3 is TGTGCCAGCAGCTCCCCAAATCAGCCCCAGCATTTT.

This clonotype has more than one count but fewer than ten. The chain links TRBV6-2 or TRBV6-3 to TRBJ2-1; D is possibly TRBD1 or TRBD2 (5 bases each). Trimming removed 2 bases from V and 7 bases from J, with 18 bases in between. The CDR3 covers 16 residues. The germline V gene encodes CDR1 MNHEY and CDR2 SVGEGT. The CDR3 DNA reads as TGTGCCAGCAGTTACCAAACAGGCCACTGGGGGAATGAGCAGTTCTTC. Residues: CASSYQTGHWGNEQFF.

This chain's CDR3 is CASAGTGEFWAKNIQYF. The DNA for the CDR3 is TGTGCTTCGGCCGGGACAGGGGAATTTTGGGCCAAAAACATTCAGTACTTC. V gene TRBV6-2 or TRBV6-3 combines with J gene TRBJ2-4, with 10 bases lining up with TRBD1. Germline CDR1 is MNHEY and CDR2 is SVGEGT. The CDR3 is 17 amino acids.